In its sample, the clone carrying this T cell receptor (beta chain) was seen many times. The germline gene is not matched at one end of the junction; a read error may be the cause. The sequenced template was RNA, covering the TCR beta CDR3 region. First-round RT-PCR employed HTBI primers, with a second-round multiplex PCR after it. TCRdb ran MiXCR on the multiplex PCR reads and lists one entry per CDR3 protein. The sample holds 900,000 to 1,200,000 distinct CDR3 sequences, about 38% seen once. CDR3 length equals 12 residues. This record comes from a study of Graves' ophthalmopathy and Graves' hyperthyroidism. Overall study: In this cohort's terms, stable hyperthyroidism meant no ophthalmopathy by 18 months of follow-up.

This sequence was found in an adult man with Graves' hyperthyroidism. The sample taken for sequencing was peripheral blood or thyroid tissue (not recorded which). The chain carries TRBV12-3 or TRBV12-4 and TRBJ2-7, with D possibly matching TRBD2 (5 bases). The CDR3 loop reads CASSLGRNEQYF. Here the CDR3 DNA reads TGTGCCAGCAGCTTAGGGAGAAACGAGCAGTACTTC.